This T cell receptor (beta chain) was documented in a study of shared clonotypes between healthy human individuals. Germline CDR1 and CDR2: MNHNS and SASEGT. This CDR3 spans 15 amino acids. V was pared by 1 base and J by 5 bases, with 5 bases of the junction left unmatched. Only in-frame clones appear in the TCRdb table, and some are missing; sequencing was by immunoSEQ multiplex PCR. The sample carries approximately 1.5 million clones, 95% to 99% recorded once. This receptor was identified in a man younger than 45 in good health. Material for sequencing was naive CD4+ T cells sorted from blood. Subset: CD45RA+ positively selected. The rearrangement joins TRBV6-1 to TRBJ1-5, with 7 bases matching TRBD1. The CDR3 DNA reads TGTGCCAGCAGTGAAGGAACAGGGGCACATCAGCCCCAGCATTTT. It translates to CASSEGTGAHQPQHF.